This T cell receptor (beta chain) is drawn from a study of shared clonotypes between healthy human individuals. The wider study: Donors consisted of a couple of women and a few men between 18 and 49.

Study outcomes and limitations: Despite large depth, sorted-subset datasets appeared incompletely sequenced. The study found lower generation probabilities in non-shared clonotypes than in those shared by all four donors.

This clone appeared a few times. Its antigen is not known. The same CDR3 is also encoded by other DNA sequences in this sample. Assay used: immunoSEQ multiplex PCR; TCRdb lists only in-frame clones, some missing. The repertoire includes approximately 2.5 million clones, over 85% of them detected once, and approximately 0.36% sits in the top ten. With 3 bases removed from V and 5 bases from J, the gap between germline ends came to 10 bases. The germline V gene has CDR1 SNHLY and CDR2 FYNNEI. There are 13 residues in the CDR3. This chain uses TRBV2 with TRBJ1-1; weak D call: TRBD1 (5 bases). This TCR came from a man aged 18 to 35 in good health. Some clones in this sample may be carry-over from other donors' samples. What was sequenced was naive CD4+ T cells from PBMCs. Subset: CD45RA+ positively selected. CDR3 DNA: TGTGCCAGCAGTGACGACAGTGGGACTGAAGCTTTCTTT. Translating gives CASSDDSGTEAFF.